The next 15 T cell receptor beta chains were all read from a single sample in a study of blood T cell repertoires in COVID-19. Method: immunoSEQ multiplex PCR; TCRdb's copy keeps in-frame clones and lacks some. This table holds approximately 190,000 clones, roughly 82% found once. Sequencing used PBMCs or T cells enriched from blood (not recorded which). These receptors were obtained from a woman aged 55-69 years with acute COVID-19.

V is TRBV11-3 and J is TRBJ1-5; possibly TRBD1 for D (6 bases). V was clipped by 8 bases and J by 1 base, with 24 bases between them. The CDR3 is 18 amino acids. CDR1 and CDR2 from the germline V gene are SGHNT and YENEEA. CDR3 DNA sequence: TGTGCCAGCCAGAGCAGGGGAAGATTCGTAGGGAGCAATCAGCCCCAGCATTTT. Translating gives CASQSRGRFVGSNQPQHF.

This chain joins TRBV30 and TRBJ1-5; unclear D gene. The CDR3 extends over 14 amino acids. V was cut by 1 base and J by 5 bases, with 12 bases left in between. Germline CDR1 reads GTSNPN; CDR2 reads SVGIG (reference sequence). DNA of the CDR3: TGTGCCTGGAGTGCAGCCGGGAACCATCAGCCCCAGCATTTT. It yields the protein CAWSAAGNHQPQHF.

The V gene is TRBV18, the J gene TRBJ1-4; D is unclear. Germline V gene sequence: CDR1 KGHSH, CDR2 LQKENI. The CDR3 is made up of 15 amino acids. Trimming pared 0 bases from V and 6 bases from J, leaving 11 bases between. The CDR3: CASSPPAGRDEKLFF. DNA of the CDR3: TGTGCCAGCTCACCACCGGCGGGGAGGGATGAAAAACTGTTTTTT. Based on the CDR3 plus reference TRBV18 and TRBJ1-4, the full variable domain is NAGVMQNPRHLVRRRGQEARLRCSPMKGHSHVYWYRQLPEEGLKFMVYLQKENIIDESGMPKERFSAEFPKEGPSILRIQQVVRGDSAAYFCASSPPAGRDEKLFFGSGTQLSVL.

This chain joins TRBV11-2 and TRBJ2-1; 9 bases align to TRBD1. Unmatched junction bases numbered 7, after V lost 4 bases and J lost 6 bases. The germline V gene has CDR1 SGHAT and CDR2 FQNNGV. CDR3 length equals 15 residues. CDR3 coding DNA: TGTGCCAGCAGCTACAGCGGGACAGGGAGCAATGAGCAGTTCTTC. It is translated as CASSYSGTGSNEQFF. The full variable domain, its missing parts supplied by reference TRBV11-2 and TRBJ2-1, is EAGVAQSPRYKIIEKRQSVAFWCNPISGHATLYWYQQILGQGPKLLIQFQNNGVVDDSQLPKDRFSAERLKGVDSTLKIQPAKLEDSAVYLCASSYSGTGSNEQFFGPGTRLTVL.

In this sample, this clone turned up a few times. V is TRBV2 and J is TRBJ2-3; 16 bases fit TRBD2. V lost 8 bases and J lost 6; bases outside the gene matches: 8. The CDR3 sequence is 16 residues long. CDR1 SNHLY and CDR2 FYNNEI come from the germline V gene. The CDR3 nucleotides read TGTGCCAGCTGGTCGGCGGGACTAGCGGGGGGGGATACGCAGTATTTT. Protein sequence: CASWSAGLAGGDTQYF.

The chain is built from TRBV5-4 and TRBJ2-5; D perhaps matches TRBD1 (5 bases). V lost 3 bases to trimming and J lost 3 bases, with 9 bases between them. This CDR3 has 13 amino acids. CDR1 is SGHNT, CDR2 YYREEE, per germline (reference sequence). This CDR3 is CASSSGAEETQYF. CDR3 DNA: TGTGCCAGCAGCTCTGGGGCGGAAGAGACCCAGTACTTC.

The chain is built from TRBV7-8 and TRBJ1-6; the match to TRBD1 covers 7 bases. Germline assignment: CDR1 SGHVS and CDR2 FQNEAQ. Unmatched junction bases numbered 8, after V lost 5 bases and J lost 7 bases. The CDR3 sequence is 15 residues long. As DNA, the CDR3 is TGTGCCAGCAGCCTCGACAGGGTGGTGAATTCACCCCTCCACTTT. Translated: CASSLDRVVNSPLHF.

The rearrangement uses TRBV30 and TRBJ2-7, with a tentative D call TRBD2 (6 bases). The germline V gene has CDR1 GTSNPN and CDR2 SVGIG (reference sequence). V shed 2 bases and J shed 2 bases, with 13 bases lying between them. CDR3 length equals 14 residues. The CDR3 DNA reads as TGTGCCTGGAGTATCGAGGCGGGACCCTACGAGCAGTACTTC. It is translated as CAWSIEAGPYEQYF.

The CDR3 DNA reads as TGCGCCAGCAGCCAGGGGACAGGGGATATCTACGAGCAGTACTTC. This encodes CASSQGTGDIYEQYF. V usage is TRBV4-3 and J usage is TRBJ2-7; TRBD1 aligns across 10 bases. The CDR3 extends over 15 amino acids. Losses at the gene ends were 3 bases for V and 3 bases for J; bases not matched to a gene: 5. In germline, CDR1 is LGHNA, CDR2 YSLEER.

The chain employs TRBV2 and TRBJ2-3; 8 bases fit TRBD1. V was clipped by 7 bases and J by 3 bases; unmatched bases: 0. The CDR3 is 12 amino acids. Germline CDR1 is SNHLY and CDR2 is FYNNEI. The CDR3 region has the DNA TGTGCCAGCAACAGGGGGACAGATACGCAGTATTTT. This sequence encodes CASNRGTDTQYF.

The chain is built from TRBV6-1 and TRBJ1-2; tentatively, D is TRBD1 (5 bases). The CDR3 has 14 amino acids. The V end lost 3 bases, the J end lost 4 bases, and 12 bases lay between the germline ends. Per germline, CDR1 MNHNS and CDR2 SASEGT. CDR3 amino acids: CASSEGGFGYGYTF. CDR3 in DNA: TGTGCCAGCAGTGAGGGGGGATTTGGCTATGGCTACACCTTC.

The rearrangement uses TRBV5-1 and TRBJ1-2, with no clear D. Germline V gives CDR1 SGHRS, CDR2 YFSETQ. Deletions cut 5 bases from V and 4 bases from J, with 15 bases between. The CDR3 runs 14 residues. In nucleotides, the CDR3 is TGCGCCAGCAGTTTGCCCCAGGCCTCCTATGGCTACACCTTC. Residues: CASSLPQASYGYTF.

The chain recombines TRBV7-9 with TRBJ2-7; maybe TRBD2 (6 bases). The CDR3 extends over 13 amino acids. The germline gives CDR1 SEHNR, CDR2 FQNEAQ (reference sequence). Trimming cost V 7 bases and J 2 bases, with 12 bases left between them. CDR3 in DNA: TGTGCCAGCACCCGGGACTCAGCCTACGAGCAGTACTTC. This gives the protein CASTRDSAYEQYF.

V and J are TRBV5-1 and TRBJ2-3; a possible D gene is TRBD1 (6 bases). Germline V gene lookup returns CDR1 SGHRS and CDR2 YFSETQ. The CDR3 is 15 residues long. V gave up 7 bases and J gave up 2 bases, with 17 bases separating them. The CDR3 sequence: CASGKRQENTDTQYF. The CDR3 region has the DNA TGCGCCAGCGGGAAACGACAGGAAAACACAGATACGCAGTATTTT. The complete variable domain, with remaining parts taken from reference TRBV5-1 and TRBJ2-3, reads KAGVTQTPRYLIKTRGQQVTLSCSPISGHRSVSWYQQTPGQGLQFLFEYFSETQRNKGNFPGRFSGRQFSNSRSEMNVSTLELGDSALYLCASGKRQENTDTQYFGPGTRLTVL.

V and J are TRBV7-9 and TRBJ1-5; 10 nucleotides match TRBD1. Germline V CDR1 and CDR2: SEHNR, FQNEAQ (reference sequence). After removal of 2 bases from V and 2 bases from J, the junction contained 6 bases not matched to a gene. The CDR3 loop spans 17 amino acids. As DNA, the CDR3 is TGTGCCAGCAGCTTAACCGGACAGGGGGGACGCAATCAGCCCCAGCATTTT. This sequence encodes CASSLTGQGGRNQPQHF.